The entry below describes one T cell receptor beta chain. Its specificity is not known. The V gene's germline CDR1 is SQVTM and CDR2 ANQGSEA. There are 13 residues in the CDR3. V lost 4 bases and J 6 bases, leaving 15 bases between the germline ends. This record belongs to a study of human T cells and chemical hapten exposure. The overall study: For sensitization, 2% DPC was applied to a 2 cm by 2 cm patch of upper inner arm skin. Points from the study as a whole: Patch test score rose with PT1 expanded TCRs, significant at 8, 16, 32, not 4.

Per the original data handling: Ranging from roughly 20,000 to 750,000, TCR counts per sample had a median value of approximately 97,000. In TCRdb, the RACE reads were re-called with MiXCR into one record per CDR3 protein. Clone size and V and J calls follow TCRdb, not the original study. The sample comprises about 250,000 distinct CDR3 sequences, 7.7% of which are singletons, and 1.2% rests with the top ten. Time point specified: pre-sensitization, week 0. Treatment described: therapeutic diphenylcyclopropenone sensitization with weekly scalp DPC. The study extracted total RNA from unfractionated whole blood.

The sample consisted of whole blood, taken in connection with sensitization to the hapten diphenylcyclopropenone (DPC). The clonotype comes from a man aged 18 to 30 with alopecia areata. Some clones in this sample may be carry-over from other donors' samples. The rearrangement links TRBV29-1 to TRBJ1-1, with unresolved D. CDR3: CSVVPSEVAEAFF. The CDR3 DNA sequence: TGCAGCGTTGTCCCCTCAGAGGTGGCTGAAGCTTTCTTT.